The 3 T cell receptor beta chains below were found in one sample sequenced in a study of human T cells and chemical hapten exposure. Indicated time point: patch test 2, 6 weeks after DPC sensitization. Treatment described: therapeutic diphenylcyclopropenone sensitization with weekly scalp DPC. From the RACE reads, TCRdb called clonotypes with MiXCR, one entry per CDR3 protein. The table has about 140,000 distinct CDR3 sequences, over 9.5% seen once. Sequencing was performed on whole blood, taken in connection with sensitization to the hapten diphenylcyclopropenone (DPC). These receptors were taken from a woman between 50 and 59 years old with alopecia areata. Some clones in this sample may be carry-over from other donors' samples.

This clonotype has a handful of counts. The chain joins TRBV5-6 to TRBJ2-3; D possibly corresponds to TRBD1 (5 bases). In germline, CDR1 is SGHDT, CDR2 YYEEEE. The CDR3 spans 14 residues. V was shortened by 0 bases and J by 5 bases, with 10 bases between the two germline ends. CDR3 amino acids: CASSLEGLGDTQYF. CDR3 in DNA: TGTGCCAGCAGCTTGGAGGGGTTGGGAGATACGCAGTATTTT.

This rearrangement joins TRBV29-1 to TRBJ2-2, with D unclear. Germline CDR1 SQVTM, CDR2 ANQGSEA. The CDR3 is 12 amino acids. The germline V and J ends were trimmed by 2 bases and 4 bases, with 5 bases remaining between them. CDR3 DNA: TGCAGCGTTGAAACGGGCACCGGGGAGCTGTTTTTT. Its protein is CSVETGTGELFF.

The J gene is TRBJ2-1, the V gene TRBV12-3 or TRBV12-4; D gene ambiguous. The CDR3 contains 14 residues. V was clipped by 1 base and J by 2 bases, with 6 bases between them. CDR3 coding DNA: TGTGCCAGCAGTTTAGGACTCACCTACAATGAGCAGTTCTTC. As protein: CASSLGLTYNEQFF.